A selection of T cell receptor beta chains follows, all from one sample in a study of OX40 agonist ivuxolimab in advanced cancers. Measured with immunoSEQ multiplex PCR; TCRdb has only the in-frame clones, and not every one. The sample shows some 70,000 clones, roughly 80% of them seen only once. Specimen: CD4+ or CD8+ T cells sorted from blood, collected in a trial of the OX40 agonist ivuxolimab. These TCRs come from an adult with an advanced solid tumor such as melanoma, head and neck, liver or kidney cancer. Both conserved end residues are part of each CDR3. The D gene is left open where the match is weak. Some rows mark clone size as missing; the rest say once, few, many or name a class of expanded clone.

d_gene | abundance | j_gene | v_gene | CDR3aa | CDR3nt
. | . | TRBJ2-2 | TRBV5-1 | CASSPQANTGELFF | TGCGCCAGCAGCCCCCAGGCCAACACCGGGGAGCTGTTTTTT
. | . | TRBJ2-5 | TRBV28 | CASRPLGGPGTQYF | TGTGCCAGCAGGCCTCTAGGGGGACCTGGGACCCAGTACTTC
. | . | TRBJ2-7 | TRBV11-2 | CASSSRDGFISNEQYF | TGTGCCAGCAGCTCGAGGGATGGTTTTATTTCCAACGAGCAGTACTTC
. | . | TRBJ1-1 | TRBV19 | CASIPRFGETNTEAFF | TGTGCCAGTATCCCTCGGTTTGGGGAAACAAACACTGAAGCTTTCTTT
. | . | TRBJ1-1 | TRBV19 | CASARGSGGNPEAFF | TGTGCCAGTGCAAGGGGTTCTGGTGGTAATCCTGAAGCTTTCTTT
. | . | TRBJ2-7 | TRBV7-2 | CASSPAGMIYEQYF | TGTGCCAGCAGCCCGGCGGGGATGATCTACGAGCAGTACTTC
. | . | TRBJ2-5 | TRBV6-5 | CASSYSNPGPETQYF | TGTGCCAGCAGTTACTCGAATCCAGGGCCCGAGACCCAGTACTTC
TRBD1 | . | TRBJ2-2 | TRBV5-1 | CASSTMTGITGELFF | TGCGCCAGCAGCACAATGACAGGGATAACCGGGGAGCTGTTTTTT
. | . | TRBJ2-2 | TRBV30 | CAWSGQGGDGELFF | TGTGCCTGGAGCGGTCAGGGGGGAGACGGGGAGCTGTTTTTT
. | . | TRBJ1-2 | TRBV29-1 | CSVTGANYGYTF | TGCAGCGTGACAGGAGCTAACTATGGCTACACCTTC
. | . | TRBJ2-2 | TRBV29-1 | CSVEPWEANTGELFF | TGCAGCGTTGAACCTTGGGAGGCGAACACCGGGGAGCTGTTTTTT
. | . | TRBJ1-1 | TRBV10-3 | CAISEAGAKAFF | TGTGCCATCAGTGAGGCAGGGGCCAAAGCTTTCTTT
. | . | TRBJ2-1 | TRBV5-1 | CASSLGGSASSYNEQFF | TGCGCCAGCAGCTTGGGAGGCAGCGCGAGCTCCTACAATGAGCAGTTCTTC
TRBD2 | . | TRBJ2-5 | TRBV5-1 | CASKLAGGPEETQYF | TGCGCCAGCAAACTAGCGGGGGGGCCTGAAGAGACCCAGTACTTC
. | . | TRBJ1-4 | TRBV19 | CASSRQQGTNEKLFF | TGTGCCAGTAGTAGACAACAGGGAACTAATGAAAAACTGTTTTTT
TRBD1 | . | TRBJ1-1 | TRBV27 | CASSPRGRSEAFF | TGTGCCAGCAGTCCCAGGGGGCGGAGTGAAGCTTTCTTT
TRBD2 | once | TRBJ2-5 | TRBV2 | CASSLITGLAGGPGETQYF | TGTGCCAGCAGTTTAATAACCGGACTAGCGGGGGGGCCTGGTGAGACCCAGTACTTC
. | . | TRBJ2-2 | TRBV7-9 | CASSLAPFGELFF | TGTGCCAGCAGCTTAGCGCCCTTCGGGGAGCTGTTTTTT
TRBD1 | . | TRBJ1-5 | TRBV7-9 | CASSLTGQLNQPQHF | TGTGCCAGCAGCTTGACAGGGCAGCTCAATCAGCCCCAGCATTTT
. | few | TRBJ1-4 | TRBV5-4 | CASSLVGAEKLFF | TGTGCCAGCAGCTTGGTGGGAGCTGAAAAACTGTTTTTT
TRBD1 | . | TRBJ2-7 | TRBV4-1 | CASSQDIGGREQYF | TGCGCCAGCAGCCAAGACATAGGGGGCCGGGAGCAGTACTTC
. | . | TRBJ1-3 | TRBV5-3 | CARSSTVPSGNTIYF | TGTGCCAGAAGCTCGACAGTCCCCTCTGGAAACACCATATATTTT
. | . | TRBJ2-6 | TRBV18 | CASSPSGANVLTF | TGTGCCAGCTCCCCCTCTGGGGCCAACGTCCTGACTTTC
. | . | TRBJ1-1 | TRBV10-2 | CASSLNTEAFF | TGCGCCAGCAGCCTTAACACTGAAGCTTTCTTT
TRBD1 | . | TRBJ1-1 | TRBV19 | CASRPLPTGEKAEAFF | TGTGCCAGTAGGCCCCTCCCGACAGGGGAGAAGGCTGAAGCTTTCTTT